This T cell receptor (beta chain) was identified in a study of vaccination effects on CD4 cells after COVID-19. Study summary: As their vaccination, participants received two doses of either BNT162b2 or mRNA-1273. Study-level results: By a late point after vaccination, infection- and vaccine-induced clones had shrunk markedly through clonal contraction.

Antigen-specific CD4+ T cells were expanded with viral peptide pools in the ViraFEST assay before sequencing. It was after approximately 11 days of culture that CD4+ T cells were isolated. Vaccine recipients lacked prior SARS-CoV-2 infection and had negative nucleocapsid antibodies. Researchers swapped half the medium for IL-2 medium on both days 3 and 7. The method was immunoSEQ multiplex PCR; TCRdb's version includes in-frame clones alone and lacks a portion of them. The sample lists 70,000 to 95,000 clones, approximately 81% occurring once. V was clipped by 6 bases and J by 3 bases; unmatched bases: 4. The germline V gene encodes CDR1 WSHSY and CDR2 SAAADI. The CDR3 is 13 amino acids. Points on this clone: No antigen is known for it.

Sequenced here: CD4+ T cells from PBMCs cultured with HCoV-229E spike peptides, sampled before COVID-19 vaccination. The rearrangement uses TRBV10-2 and TRBJ1-2; 7 bases match TRBD1. This receptor was taken from a human donor who received a COVID-19 vaccine. The CDR3 spells CASSPQGDYGYTF. For the CDR3, the DNA is TGCGCCAGCAGCCCTCAGGGGGACTATGGCTACACCTTC.